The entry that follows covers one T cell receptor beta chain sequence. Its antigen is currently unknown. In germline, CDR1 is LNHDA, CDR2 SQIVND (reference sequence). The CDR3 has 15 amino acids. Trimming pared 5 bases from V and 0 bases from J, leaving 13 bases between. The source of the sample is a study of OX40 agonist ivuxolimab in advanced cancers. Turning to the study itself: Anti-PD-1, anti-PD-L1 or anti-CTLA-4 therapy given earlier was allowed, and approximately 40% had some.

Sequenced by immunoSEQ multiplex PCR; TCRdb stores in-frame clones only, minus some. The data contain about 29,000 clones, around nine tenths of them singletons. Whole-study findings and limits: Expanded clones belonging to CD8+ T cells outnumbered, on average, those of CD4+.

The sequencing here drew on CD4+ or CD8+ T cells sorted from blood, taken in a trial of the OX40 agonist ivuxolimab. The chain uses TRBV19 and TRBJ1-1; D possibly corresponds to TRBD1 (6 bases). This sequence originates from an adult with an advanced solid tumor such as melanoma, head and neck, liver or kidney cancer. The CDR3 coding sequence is TGTGCCAGTAGTCCGGACAGCCTCATGAACACTGAAGCTTTCTTT. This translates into CASSPDSLMNTEAFF.